The entry below describes one T cell receptor (beta chain). The data were produced by immunoSEQ multiplex PCR, yet TCRdb's version contains in-frame clones alone and is incomplete. Of about 220,000 clones listed, about nine tenths are singletons. These data originate in a study of blood T cell repertoires in COVID-19. Trimming took off 6 bases at V and 4 bases at J, with 18 bases between the two ends. In germline, CDR1 is MNHEY, CDR2 SVGAGI. The CDR3 spans 15 residues. V and J are TRBV6-5 and TRBJ1-2; a weak D match, TRBD1 (6 bases). Sequencing was carried out using PBMCs or T cells enriched from blood (not recorded which). The TCR was taken from a woman aged 40 to 55 with acute COVID-19. The CDR3 sequence is CASRVGQSRGYGYTF. DNA for the CDR3: TGTGCCAGCAGGGTAGGACAGAGCCGGGGCTATGGCTACACCTTC.